Below, one T cell receptor (beta chain) is given with its context. Its target antigen remains unknown. No base quality information exists; no much larger clone differs at one position. These data are taken from a study of PD-1 blockade in classical Hodgkin lymphoma (TCRdb year 2020). Looking at the study overall: Nivolumab dosing was 3 mg/kg intravenously every 2 weeks, continuing until either disease progression or unacceptable toxicity. A peripheral blood immune signature of response to PD-1 blockade in classical Hodgkin lymphoma was defined using TCR beta sequencing and CyTOF.

The Qiagen DNeasy kit was used to extract genomic DNA from unsorted PBMCs and from the negatively selected CD4+ and CD8+ fractions. Amplification of TCR beta CDR3 regions was done by immunoSEQ multiplex PCR with primers that anneal to V and J segments. A synthetic immune receptor repertoire was used to minimize amplification bias, and any remaining bias was removed computationally after sequencing. Turning to the authors' computational methods: Custom Python scripts were used to quantify repertoire diversity as the Shannon entropy index. Unsorted, CD4+ and CD8+ repertoires were analyzed separately, except in combined analyses where CD4+ and CD8+ sequences were merged in silico. Clonal expansion was defined as at least a 2-fold frequency increase after treatment relative to C1D1, with a pseudocount of 0.5 for undetected baseline clones. Clones with 0 or 1 copy at C1D1 were classified as singleton clones, and clones with 2 or more copies were classified as non-singleton clones. Clones expanded in unsorted samples were annotated as CD4+, CD8+ or unknown by matching protein sequences in sorted samples from the same patient. Wilcoxon tests on paired samples were used to test diversity changes from C1D1 to C4D1. The clones in this table, taken by TCRdb from immuneACCESS, are in-frame only. Not every clone is retained; where verified, under half of the shortfall comes from an unresolved V gene, and the cause of the rest is unknown. Clone size and the V and J calls come from that table; the DNA yielded D and trimming. For this sample there are some 20,000 clones; just under 80% appear just once. The top ten clonotypes cover 15% to 20% of the sample.

General conclusions and limits of the study: The study was restricted to a single clinical trial cohort, and the causes of repertoire differences, possibly disease activity or prior therapy, were left undefined. Patients starting nivolumab less than 1 year after ASCT had lower diversity and were excluded from later analyses to avoid confounding by immune reconstitution. Baseline TCR diversity was reported to be lower in newly diagnosed patients than in healthy donors, and even lower in relapsed/refractory patients. Trial patients achieving complete response had baseline diversity similar to newly diagnosed patients, whereas partial responders and progressors had significantly lower diversity. By C4D1, a significant rise was seen in CD4+ TCR diversity but not in CD8+ TCR diversity (p=0.0027 vs p=0.16), and the rise was most apparent among complete responders (p=0.02).

The time point label corresponds to: cycle 2 day 1 (C2D1) of nivolumab. Every trial patient had relapsed following autologous stem cell transplantation, and prior brentuximab vedotin exposure was what differed among cohorts A, B and C. The trial cohort was composed of approximately 56 patients with relapsed/refractory classical Hodgkin lymphoma, for whom complete response, partial response or progressive disease was recorded as best overall response. Single-agent nivolumab was administered to trial patients in the multi-cohort phase II CheckMate 205 trial. Best overall response was determined by an independent review committee according to the 2007 International Working Group response criteria. Trial PBMCs were collected just before the start of nivolumab (C1D1) and during therapy at cycle 2 day 1 and cycle 4 day 1. Peripheral blood was collected in 8 mL Vacutainer Cell Preparation Tubes, from which PBMCs were isolated by centrifugation and then cryopreserved.

From its cysteine to its phenylalanine, the CDR3 spans 16 amino acids. The sequence is cut down to CDR3 DNA, 48 bases in frame from base 1. Per the germline V gene (reference sequence), SGHNT is the CDR1 and YYREEE is the CDR2. Trimming takes 4 bases off V and 5 bases off J; junction bases not matched to a gene: 15. The sequencing here drew on peripheral blood mononuclear cells (PBMCs), taken before the second cycle of nivolumab. The receptor was isolated from a human donor with classical Hodgkin lymphoma. In this chain, TRBV5-4 is recombined with TRBJ2-7, with TRBD1 matching 7 junction bases. The sequenced DNA: TGTGCCAGCAGCCAAGGGGTACAGGGGAATCGCCACGAGCAGTACTTC. This gives the protein CASSQGVQGNRHEQYF.